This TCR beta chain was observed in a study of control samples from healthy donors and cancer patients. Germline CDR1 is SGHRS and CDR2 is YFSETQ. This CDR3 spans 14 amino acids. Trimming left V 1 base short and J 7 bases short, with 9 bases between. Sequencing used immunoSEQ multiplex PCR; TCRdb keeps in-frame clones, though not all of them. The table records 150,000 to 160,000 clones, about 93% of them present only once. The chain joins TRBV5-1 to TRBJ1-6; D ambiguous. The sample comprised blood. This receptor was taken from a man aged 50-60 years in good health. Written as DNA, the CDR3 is TGCGCCAGCAGCTTGTCAGGTTCGAATTCACCCCTCCACTTT. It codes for CASSLSGSNSPLHF.